The source of this TCR beta chain is a study of cytomegalovirus exposure and HLA in healthy donors. Clones were sequenced by immunoSEQ multiplex PCR, and TCRdb holds only the in-frame ones, with some missing. Among 150,000 to 200,000 clones, roughly three quarters were seen once, and the ten largest hold over 0.95%. The study drew the donors from its roughly 110-subject validation cohort, separate from the approximately 700-subject first cohort. Points from the study as a whole: For most TCR sequences rarity was the rule, although some public TCRs occurred in many donors. The tendency of first-cohort TCR clusters to co-occur in the 90 to 150 validation repertoires was the finding of a later analysis. It was 150 to 200 TCR beta chains that were listed as cytomegalovirus-associated.

This clone was recorded once. Antigen specificity is unknown. Germline loops: CDR1 SQVTM, CDR2 ANQGSEA. The V segment lost 1 base and the J segment 4 bases; nucleotides outside the gene matches: 7. This CDR3 spans 14 amino acids. The source material was PBMCs. The clonotype originates from a woman between 25 and 40 years old in good health and CMV-seronegative. V and J are TRBV29-1 and TRBJ2-7, with TRBD1 matching 7 bases. The CDR3 DNA reads TGCAGCGTTGAAGGGCAGGGGGTGGAGTACGAGCAGTACTTC. Its translation is CSVEGQGVEYEQYF.